The T cell receptor (beta chain) under discussion was sequenced for a study of beta chain features in type 1 diabetes. Germline CDR1 and CDR2: SNHLY and FYNNEI. V was shortened by 3 bases and J by 4 bases, with 16 bases between the two germline ends. The CDR3 loop spans 17 amino acids. About this clone itself: The antigen remains undetermined.

General study findings and limits: Because the template was cDNA, high-expressing cells might be over-represented. For patients and controls alike, PCR might favor shorter templates to the same degree. The naive, central memory and Treg TCRB repertoires of patients appeared to be more similar to one another than those of healthy donors.

Sorted CD4+ subsets: naive, central memory, regulatory, stem cell-like memory (CD45RO/CCR7/CD25/CD127/CD95/CD27 panel). Sequenced material consisted of expressed TCRB transcripts (all of the isolated RNA was reverse transcribed). The assay was immunoSEQ multiplex PCR, and TCRdb's table has in-frame clones only and misses some. The sample yields 250,000 to 350,000 clones, around 15% seen once. The origin of this receptor is a young man in good health. This chain joins TRBV2 and TRBJ1-6, with a tentative D call TRBD1 (5 bases). What was sequenced was central memory CD4+ T cells from blood. CDR3 amino acids: CASSDTGRREYNSPLHF. CDR3 bases: TGTGCCAGCAGTGACACGGGACGGAGAGAATATAATTCACCCCTCCACTTT. Combining the CDR3 with reference TRBV2 and TRBJ1-6 gives the whole variable domain EPEVTQTPSHQVTQMGQEVILRCVPISNHLYFYWYRQILGQKVEFLVSFYNNEISEKSEIFDDQFSVERPDGSNFTLKIRSTKLEDSAMYFCASSDTGRREYNSPLHFGNGTRLTVT.